This T cell receptor beta chain was sequenced during a study of blood T cell repertoires in COVID-19. Whole-study context: Acute and convalescent COVID-19 specimens originated in the United States, Italy and Spain. From T cells, B-cell-depleted T cells, or PBMCs came the material, which was cDNA or gDNA.

In the authors' methods: Reference gene primers were amplified, and this amplification served to estimate nucleated cell counts. Assay used: immunoSEQ multiplex PCR; TCRdb lists only in-frame clones, some missing. The D gene and trimming were derived from the DNA, and the V and J assignments and clone size from that table. Altogether roughly 110,000 clones are present, about 80% being singletons, with the ten largest covering approximately 8.1%. The CDR3 extends over 13 amino acids. Trimming left V 2 bases short and J 3 bases short, with 5 bases between. Germline CDR1 is MNHNY and CDR2 is SVGAGI (reference sequence).

The chain carries TRBV6-6 and TRBJ1-5, with D unresolved. The material sequenced was peripheral blood. This TCR was sampled from a woman in her thirties or forties with acute or convalescent COVID-19. CDR3 region: CASSYGPNQPQHF. The CDR3 region has the DNA TGTGCCAGCAGTTACGGCCCCAATCAGCCCCAGCATTTT.